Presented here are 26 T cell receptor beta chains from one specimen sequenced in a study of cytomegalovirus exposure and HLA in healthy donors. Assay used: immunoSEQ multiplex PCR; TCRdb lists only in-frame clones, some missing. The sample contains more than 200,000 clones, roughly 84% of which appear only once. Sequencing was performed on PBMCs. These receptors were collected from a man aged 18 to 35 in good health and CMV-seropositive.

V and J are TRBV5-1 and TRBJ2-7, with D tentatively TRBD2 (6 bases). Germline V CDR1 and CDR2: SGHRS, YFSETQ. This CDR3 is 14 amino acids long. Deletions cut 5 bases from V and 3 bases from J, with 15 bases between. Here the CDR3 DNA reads TGCGCCAGCAGTTTGACCGGAGGGATCTACGAGCAGTACTTC. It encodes CASSLTGGIYEQYF.

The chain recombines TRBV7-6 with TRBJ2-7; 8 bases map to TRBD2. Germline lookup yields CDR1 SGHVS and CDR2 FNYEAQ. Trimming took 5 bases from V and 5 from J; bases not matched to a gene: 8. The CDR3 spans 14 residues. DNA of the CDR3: TGTGCCAGCAGCCCCAGCGGGAGAGGCGACGAGCAGTACTTC. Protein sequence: CASSPSGRGDEQYF. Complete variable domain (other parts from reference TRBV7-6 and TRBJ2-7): GAGVSQSPRYKVTKRGQDVALRCDPISGHVSLYWYRQALGQGPEFLTYFNYEAQQDKSGLPNDRFSAERPEGSISTLTIQRTEQRDSAMYRCASSPSGRGDEQYFGPGTRLTVT.

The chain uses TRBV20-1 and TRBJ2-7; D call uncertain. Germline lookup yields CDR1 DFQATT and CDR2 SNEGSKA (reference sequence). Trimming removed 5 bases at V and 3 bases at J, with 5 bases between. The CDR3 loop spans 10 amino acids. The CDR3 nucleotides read TGCAGTGCTGCCAGCTACGAGCAGTACTTC. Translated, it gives CSAASYEQYF.

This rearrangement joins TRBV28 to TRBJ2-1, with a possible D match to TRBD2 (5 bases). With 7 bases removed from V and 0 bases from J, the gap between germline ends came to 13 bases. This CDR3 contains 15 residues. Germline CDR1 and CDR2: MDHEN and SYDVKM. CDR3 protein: CASIKGAISYNEQFF. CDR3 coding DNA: TGTGCCAGCATCAAGGGAGCGATCTCCTACAATGAGCAGTTCTTC.

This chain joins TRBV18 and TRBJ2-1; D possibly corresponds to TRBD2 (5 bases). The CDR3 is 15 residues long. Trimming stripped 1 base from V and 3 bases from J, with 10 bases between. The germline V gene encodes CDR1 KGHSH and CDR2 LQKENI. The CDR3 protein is CASSPLAYNYNEQFF. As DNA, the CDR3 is TGTGCCAGCTCACCACTAGCGTATAACTACAATGAGCAGTTCTTC. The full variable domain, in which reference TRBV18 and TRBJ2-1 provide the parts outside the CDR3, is NAGVMQNPRHLVRRRGQEARLRCSPMKGHSHVYWYRQLPEEGLKFMVYLQKENIIDESGMPKERFSAEFPKEGPSILRIQQVVRGDSAAYFCASSPLAYNYNEQFFGPGTRLTVL.

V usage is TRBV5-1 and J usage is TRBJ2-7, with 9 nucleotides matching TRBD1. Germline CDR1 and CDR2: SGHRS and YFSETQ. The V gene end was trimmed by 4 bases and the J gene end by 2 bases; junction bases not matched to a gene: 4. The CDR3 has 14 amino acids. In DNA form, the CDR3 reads TGCGCCAGCAGCCTCCGACAGGGGGCCTACGAGCAGTACTTC. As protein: CASSLRQGAYEQYF.

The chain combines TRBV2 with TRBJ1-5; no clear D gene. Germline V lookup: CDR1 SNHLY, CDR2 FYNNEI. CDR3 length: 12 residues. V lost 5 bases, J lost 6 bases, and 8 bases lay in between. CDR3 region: CASSRNGQPQHF. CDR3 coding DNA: TGTGCCAGCAGTCGGAATGGTCAGCCCCAGCATTTT.

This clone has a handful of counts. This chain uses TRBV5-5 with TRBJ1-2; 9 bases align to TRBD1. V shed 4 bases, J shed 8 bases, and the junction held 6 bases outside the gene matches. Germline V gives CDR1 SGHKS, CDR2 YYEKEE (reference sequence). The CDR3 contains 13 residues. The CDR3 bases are TGTGCCAGCAGCCTGGGACAGGGTACGGGCTACACCTTC. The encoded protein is CASSLGQGTGYTF.

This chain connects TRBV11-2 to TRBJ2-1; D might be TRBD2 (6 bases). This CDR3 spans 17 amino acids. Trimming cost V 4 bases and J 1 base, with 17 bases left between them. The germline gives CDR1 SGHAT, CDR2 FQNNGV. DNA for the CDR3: TGTGCCAGCAGCTCCTGGGACGGCGGGAATTCCTACAATGAGCAGTTCTTC. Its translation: CASSSWDGGNSYNEQFF.

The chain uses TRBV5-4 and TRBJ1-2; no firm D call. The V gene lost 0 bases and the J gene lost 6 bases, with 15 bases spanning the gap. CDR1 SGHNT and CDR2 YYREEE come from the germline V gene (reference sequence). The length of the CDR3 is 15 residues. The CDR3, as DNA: TGTGCCAGCAGCTTGGCCGTAGAGGGAGAGAATGGCTACACCTTC. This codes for CASSLAVEGENGYTF.

The DNA of the CDR3 is TGTGCCTGGAGTGTACTTGCAGGGGGCCCGGAGACCCAGTACTTC. This encodes CAWSVLAGGPETQYF. V is TRBV30 and J is TRBJ2-5; 8 nucleotides agree with TRBD1. The CDR3 is 15 residues long. J lost 5 bases, V lost 0 bases, and 8 bases had no gene match. Per germline, CDR1 GTSNPN and CDR2 SVGIG (reference sequence).

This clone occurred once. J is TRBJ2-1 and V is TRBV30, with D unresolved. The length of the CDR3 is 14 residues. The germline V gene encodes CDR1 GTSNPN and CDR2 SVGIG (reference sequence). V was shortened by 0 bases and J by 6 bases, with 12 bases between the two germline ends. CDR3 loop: CAWSVTRRVNEQFF. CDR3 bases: TGTGCCTGGAGTGTAACCCGACGGGTCAATGAGCAGTTCTTC.

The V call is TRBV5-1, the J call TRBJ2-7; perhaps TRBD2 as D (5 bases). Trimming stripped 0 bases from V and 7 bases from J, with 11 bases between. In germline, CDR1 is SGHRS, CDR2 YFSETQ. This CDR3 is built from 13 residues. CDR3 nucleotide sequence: TGCGCCAGCAGCTTGGGGGGAGAGAGAGAGCAGTACTTC. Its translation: CASSLGGEREQYF.

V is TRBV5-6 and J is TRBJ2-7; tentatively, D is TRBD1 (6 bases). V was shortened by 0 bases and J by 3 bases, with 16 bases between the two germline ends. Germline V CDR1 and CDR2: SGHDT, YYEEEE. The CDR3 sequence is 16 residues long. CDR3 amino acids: CASSLGQVLVVYEQYF. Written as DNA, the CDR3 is TGTGCCAGCAGCTTGGGACAGGTCTTGGTCGTCTACGAGCAGTACTTC.

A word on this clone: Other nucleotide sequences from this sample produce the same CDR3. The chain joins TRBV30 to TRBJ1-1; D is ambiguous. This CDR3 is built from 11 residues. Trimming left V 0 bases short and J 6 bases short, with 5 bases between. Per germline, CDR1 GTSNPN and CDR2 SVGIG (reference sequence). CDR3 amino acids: CAWSVRSEAFF. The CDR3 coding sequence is TGTGCCTGGAGTGTACGATCTGAAGCTTTCTTT.

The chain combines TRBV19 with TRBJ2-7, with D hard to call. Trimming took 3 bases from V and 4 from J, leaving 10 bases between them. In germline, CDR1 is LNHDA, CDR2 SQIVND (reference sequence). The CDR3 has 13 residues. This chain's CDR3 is CASSMGTFYEQYF. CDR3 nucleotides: TGTGCCAGTAGTATGGGCACTTTTTACGAGCAGTACTTC.

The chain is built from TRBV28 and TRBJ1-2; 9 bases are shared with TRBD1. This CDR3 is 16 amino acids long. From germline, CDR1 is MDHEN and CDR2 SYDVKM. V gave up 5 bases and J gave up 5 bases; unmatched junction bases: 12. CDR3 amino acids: CASSPHTPGTGYGYTF. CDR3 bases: TGTGCCAGCAGTCCCCATACACCCGGGACAGGGTATGGCTACACCTTC.

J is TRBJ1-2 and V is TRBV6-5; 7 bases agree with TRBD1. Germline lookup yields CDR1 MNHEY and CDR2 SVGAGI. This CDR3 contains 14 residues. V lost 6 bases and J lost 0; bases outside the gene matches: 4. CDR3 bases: TGTGCCAGCAGCCAGGGGGGAGCTAACTATGGCTACACCTTC. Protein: CASSQGGANYGYTF.

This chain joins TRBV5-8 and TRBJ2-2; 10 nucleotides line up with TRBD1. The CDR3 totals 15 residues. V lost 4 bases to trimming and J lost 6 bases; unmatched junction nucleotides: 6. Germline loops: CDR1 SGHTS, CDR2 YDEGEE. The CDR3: CASSLGQGKAGELFF. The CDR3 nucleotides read TGTGCCAGCAGCCTGGGACAGGGGAAGGCCGGGGAGCTGTTTTTT.

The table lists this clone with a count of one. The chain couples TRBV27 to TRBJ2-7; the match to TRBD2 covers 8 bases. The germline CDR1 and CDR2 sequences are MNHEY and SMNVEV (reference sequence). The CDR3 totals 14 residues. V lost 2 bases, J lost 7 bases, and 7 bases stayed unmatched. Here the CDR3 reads CASSLRSGGGEQYF. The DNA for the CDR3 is TGTGCCAGCAGTTTAAGGTCGGGGGGGGGTGAGCAGTACTTC.

The CDR3 loop is CASSFTGTGNEKLFF. CDR3 in DNA: TGTGCCAGCAGTTTTACAGGGACGGGTAATGAAAAACTGTTTTTT. V is TRBV28 and J is TRBJ1-4; TRBD1 is a possible D gene (6 bases). The CDR3 length is 15 residues. Deletions cut 3 bases from V and 4 bases from J, with 12 bases between. Germline V CDR1 and CDR2: MDHEN, SYDVKM.

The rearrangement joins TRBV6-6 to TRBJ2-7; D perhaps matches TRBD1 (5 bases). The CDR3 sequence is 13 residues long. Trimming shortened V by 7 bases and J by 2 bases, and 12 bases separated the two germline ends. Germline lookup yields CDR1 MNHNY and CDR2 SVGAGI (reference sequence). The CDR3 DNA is TGTGCCAGCATTGAACCAGGGACCTACGAGCAGTACTTC. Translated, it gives CASIEPGTYEQYF.

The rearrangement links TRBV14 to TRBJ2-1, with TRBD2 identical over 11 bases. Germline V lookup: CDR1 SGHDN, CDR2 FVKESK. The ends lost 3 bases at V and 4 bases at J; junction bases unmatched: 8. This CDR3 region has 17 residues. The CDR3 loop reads CASSHTGTSGLYNEQFF. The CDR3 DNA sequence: TGTGCCAGCAGCCATACCGGGACTAGCGGCCTTTACAATGAGCAGTTCTTC. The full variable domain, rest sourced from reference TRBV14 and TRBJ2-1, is EAGVTQFPSHSVIEKGQTVTLRCDPISGHDNLYWYRRVMGKEIKFLLHFVKESKQDESGMPNNRFLAERTGGTYSTLKVQPAELEDSGVYFCASSHTGTSGLYNEQFFGPGTRLTVL.

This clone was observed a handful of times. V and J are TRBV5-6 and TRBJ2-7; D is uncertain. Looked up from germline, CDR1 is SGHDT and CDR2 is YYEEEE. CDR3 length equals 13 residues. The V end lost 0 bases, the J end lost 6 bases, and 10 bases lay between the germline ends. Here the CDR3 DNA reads TGTGCCAGCAGCTTGGCTTCAACCCTCGAGCAGTACTTC. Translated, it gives CASSLASTLEQYF.

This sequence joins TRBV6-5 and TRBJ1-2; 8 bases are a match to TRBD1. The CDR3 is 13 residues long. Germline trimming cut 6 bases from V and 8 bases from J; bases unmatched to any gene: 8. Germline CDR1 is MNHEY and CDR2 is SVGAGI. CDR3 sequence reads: CASSHQGAEGYTF. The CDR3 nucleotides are TGTGCCAGCAGCCACCAGGGGGCAGAGGGCTACACCTTC.

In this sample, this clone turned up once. The DNA of the CDR3 is TGTGCCAGCAGTTTGTATCAGGGGGCGAATGAGCAGTTCTTC. Encoded protein: CASSLYQGANEQFF. V is TRBV28 and J is TRBJ2-1, with TRBD1 identical over 8 bases. This CDR3 is built from 14 residues. Germline assignment: CDR1 MDHEN and CDR2 SYDVKM. The junction had 5 bases not matched to a gene; V was cut back by 3 bases and J by 7 bases.